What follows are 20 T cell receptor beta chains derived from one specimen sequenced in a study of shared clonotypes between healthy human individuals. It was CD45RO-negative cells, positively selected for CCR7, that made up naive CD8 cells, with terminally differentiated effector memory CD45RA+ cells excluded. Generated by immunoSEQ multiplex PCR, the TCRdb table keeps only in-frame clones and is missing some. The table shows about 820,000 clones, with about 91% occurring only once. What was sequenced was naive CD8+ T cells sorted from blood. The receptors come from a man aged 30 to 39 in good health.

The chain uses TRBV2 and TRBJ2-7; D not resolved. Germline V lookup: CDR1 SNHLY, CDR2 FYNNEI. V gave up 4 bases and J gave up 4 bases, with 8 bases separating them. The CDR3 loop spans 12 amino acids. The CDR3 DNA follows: TGTGCCAGCAGTGGGGCCAGTTACGAGCAGTACTTC. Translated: CASSGASYEQYF.

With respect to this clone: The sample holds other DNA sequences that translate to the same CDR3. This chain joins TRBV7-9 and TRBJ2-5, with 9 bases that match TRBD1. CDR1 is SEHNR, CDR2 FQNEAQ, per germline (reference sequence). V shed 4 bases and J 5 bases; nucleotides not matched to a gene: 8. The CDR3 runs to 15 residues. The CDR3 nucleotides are TGTGCCAGCAGCTCGACCGGGACAGGGCAGGAGACCCAGTACTTC. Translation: CASSSTGTGQETQYF.

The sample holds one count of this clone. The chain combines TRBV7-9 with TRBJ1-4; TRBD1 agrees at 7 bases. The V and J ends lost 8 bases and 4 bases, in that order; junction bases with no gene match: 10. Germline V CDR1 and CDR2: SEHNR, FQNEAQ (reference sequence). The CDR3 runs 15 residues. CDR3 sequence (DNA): TGTGCCAGCGGCGACTGGAGACAGGGTAATGAAAAACTGTTTTTT. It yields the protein CASGDWRQGNEKLFF.

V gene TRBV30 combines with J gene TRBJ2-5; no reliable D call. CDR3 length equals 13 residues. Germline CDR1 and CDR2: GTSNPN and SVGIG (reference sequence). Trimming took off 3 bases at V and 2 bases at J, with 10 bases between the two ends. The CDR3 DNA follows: TGTGCCTGGAGCACGGTACAACAAGAGACCCAGTACTTC. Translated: CAWSTVQQETQYF.

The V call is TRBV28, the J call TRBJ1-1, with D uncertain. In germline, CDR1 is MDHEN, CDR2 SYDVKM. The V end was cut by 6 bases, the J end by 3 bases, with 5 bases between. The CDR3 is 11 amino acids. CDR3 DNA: TGTGCCAGCAGAGAAGACACTGAAGCTTTCTTT. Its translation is CASREDTEAFF.

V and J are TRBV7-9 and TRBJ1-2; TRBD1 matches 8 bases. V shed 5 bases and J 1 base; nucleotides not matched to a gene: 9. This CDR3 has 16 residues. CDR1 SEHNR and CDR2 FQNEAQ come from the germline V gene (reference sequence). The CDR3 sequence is CASSDSSGQDNYGYTF. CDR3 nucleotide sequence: TGTGCCAGCAGCGATTCCTCGGGACAGGATAACTATGGCTACACCTTC.

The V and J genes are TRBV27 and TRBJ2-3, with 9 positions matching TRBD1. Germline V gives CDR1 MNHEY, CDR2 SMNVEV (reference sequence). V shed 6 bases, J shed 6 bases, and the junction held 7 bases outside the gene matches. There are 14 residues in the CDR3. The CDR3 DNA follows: TGTGCCAGCAGCCCCGGACAGGGGATGGATACGCAGTATTTT. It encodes CASSPGQGMDTQYF.

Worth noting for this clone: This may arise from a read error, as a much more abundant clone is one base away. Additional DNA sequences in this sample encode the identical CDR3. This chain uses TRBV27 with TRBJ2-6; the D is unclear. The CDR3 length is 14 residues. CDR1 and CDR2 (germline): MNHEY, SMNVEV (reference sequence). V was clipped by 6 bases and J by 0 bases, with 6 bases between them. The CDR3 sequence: CASSLLSGANVLTF. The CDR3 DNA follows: TGTGCCAGCAGCCTCCTCTCTGGGGCCAACGTCCTGACTTTC.

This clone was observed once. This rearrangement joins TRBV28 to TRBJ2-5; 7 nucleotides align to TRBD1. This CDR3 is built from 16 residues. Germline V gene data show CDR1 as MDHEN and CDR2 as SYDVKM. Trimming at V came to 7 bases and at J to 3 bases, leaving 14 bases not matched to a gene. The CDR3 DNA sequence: TGTGCCAGCAATACAGGGGAAAGAGATGGGGAAGAGACCCAGTACTTC. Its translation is CASNTGERDGEETQYF.

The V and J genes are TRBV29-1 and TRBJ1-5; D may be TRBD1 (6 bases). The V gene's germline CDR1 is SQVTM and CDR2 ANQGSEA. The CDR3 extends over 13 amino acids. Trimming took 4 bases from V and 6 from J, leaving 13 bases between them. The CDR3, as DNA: TGCAGCGTTGTGGGGGGCGTAGGTCAGCCCCAGCATTTT. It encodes CSVVGGVGQPQHF.

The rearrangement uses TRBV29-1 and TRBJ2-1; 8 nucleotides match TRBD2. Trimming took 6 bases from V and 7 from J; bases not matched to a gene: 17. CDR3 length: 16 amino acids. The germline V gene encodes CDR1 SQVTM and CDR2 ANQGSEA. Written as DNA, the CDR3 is TGCAGCGTCGTCTCCCCGGGACTAGTGGGGAATAATGAGCAGTTCTTC. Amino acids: CSVVSPGLVGNNEQFF.

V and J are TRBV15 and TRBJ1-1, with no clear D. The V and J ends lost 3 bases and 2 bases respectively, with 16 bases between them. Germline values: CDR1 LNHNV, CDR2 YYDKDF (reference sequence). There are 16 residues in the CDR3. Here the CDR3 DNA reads TGTGCCACCAGCAGCCCCGGTCGGGGATTTAACACTGAAGCTTTCTTT. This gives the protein CATSSPGRGFNTEAFF.

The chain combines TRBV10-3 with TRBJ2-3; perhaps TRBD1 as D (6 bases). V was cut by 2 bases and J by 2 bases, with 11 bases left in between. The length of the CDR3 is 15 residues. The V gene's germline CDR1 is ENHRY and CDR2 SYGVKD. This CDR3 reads CAISETGKITDTQYF. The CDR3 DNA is TGTGCCATCAGTGAGACAGGGAAAATCACAGATACGCAGTATTTT.

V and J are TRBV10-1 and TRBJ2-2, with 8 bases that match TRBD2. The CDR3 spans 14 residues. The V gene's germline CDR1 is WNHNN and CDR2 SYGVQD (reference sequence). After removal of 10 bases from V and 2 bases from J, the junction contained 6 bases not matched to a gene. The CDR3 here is CATVAGPNTGELFF. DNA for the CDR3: TGCGCCACCGTAGCGGGACCAAACACCGGGGAGCTGTTTTTT.

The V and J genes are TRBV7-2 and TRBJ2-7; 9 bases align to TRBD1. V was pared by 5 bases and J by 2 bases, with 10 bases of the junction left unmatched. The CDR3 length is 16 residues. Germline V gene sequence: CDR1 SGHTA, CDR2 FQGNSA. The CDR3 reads CASSPYDRGWTYEQYF. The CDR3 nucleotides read TGTGCCAGCAGCCCCTACGACAGGGGGTGGACCTACGAGCAGTACTTC.

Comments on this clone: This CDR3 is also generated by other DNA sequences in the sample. The CDR3 coding sequence is TGTGCCAGCAGCGTAGATGGGTACAATGAGCAGTTCTTC. Amino acids: CASSVDGYNEQFF. The chain is built from TRBV9 and TRBJ2-1, with no clear D. Germline V gives CDR1 SGDLS, CDR2 YYNGEE. This CDR3 is built from 13 residues. The ends were cut back, 0 bases at V and 4 bases at J, with 5 bases in the middle.

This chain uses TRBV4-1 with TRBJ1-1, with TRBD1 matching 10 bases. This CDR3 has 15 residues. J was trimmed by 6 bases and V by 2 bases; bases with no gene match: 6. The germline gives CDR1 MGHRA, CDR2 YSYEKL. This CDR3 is CASSQLGQGVAEAFF. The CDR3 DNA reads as TGCGCCAGCAGCCAATTAGGACAGGGGGTCGCTGAAGCTTTCTTT.

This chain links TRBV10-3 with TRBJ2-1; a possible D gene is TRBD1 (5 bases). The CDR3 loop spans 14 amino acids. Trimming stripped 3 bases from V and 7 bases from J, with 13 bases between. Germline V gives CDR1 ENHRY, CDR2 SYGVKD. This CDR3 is CAISDDQGRNEQFF. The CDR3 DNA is TGTGCCATCAGTGATGATCAGGGTAGGAATGAGCAGTTCTTC.

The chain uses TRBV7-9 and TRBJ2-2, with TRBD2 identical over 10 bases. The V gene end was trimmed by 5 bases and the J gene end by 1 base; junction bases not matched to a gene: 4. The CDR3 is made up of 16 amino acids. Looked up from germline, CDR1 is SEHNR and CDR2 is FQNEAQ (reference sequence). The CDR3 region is CASSQLAGLNTGELFF. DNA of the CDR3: TGTGCCAGCAGCCAACTAGCGGGGCTGAACACCGGGGAGCTGTTTTTT.

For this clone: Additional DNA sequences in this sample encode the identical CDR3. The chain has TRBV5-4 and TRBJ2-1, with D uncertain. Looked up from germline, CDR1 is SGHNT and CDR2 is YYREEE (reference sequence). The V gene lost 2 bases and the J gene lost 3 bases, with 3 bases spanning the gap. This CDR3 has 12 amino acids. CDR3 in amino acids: CASSFGYNEQFF. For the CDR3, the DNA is TGTGCCAGCAGCTTCGGCTACAATGAGCAGTTCTTC.